The 9 T cell receptor beta chains below come from one sample, sequenced in a study of blood T cell repertoires in COVID-19. Sequenced by immunoSEQ multiplex PCR; TCRdb stores in-frame clones only, minus some. The sample comprises about 19,000 clones, over 80% of which are singletons, and approximately 3.2% rests with the top ten. Material: peripheral blood. The receptors were gathered from a human donor in a cohort sampled during active COVID-19.

The rearrangement joins TRBV6-5 to TRBJ1-2, with 7 positions matching TRBD1. Germline V gene lookup returns CDR1 MNHEY and CDR2 SVGAGI. This CDR3 is 14 amino acids long. Trimming at V came to 8 bases and at J to 2 bases, leaving 8 bases not matched to a gene. The CDR3 loop reads CASSRDRKNYGYTF. DNA for the CDR3: TGTGCCAGCTCTAGGGACAGAAAAAACTATGGCTACACCTTC.

The sample holds one count of this clone. The chain links TRBV9 to TRBJ2-5; 12 bases are shared with TRBD1. The V gene's germline CDR1 is SGDLS and CDR2 YYNGEE. The CDR3 sequence is 16 residues long. The V gene end was trimmed by 4 bases and the J gene end by 5 bases; junction bases not matched to a gene: 9. The CDR3 DNA sequence: TGTGCCAGCAGCTTAGGCGGGACAGGGGGCGTCGAGACCCAGTACTTC. Translating it yields CASSLGGTGGVETQYF. The full variable domain, rest sourced from reference TRBV9 and TRBJ2-5, is DSGVTQTPKHLITATGQRVTLRCSPRSGDLSVYWYQQSLDQGLQFLIQYYNGEERAKGNILERFSAQQFPDLHSELNLSSLELGDSALYFCASSLGGTGGVETQYFGPGTRLLVL.

V usage is TRBV5-1 and J usage is TRBJ2-5; a possible D gene is TRBD2 (6 bases). Germline V CDR1 and CDR2: SGHRS, YFSETQ. This CDR3 is 16 amino acids long. With 4 bases removed from V and 0 bases from J, the gap between germline ends came to 16 bases. The CDR3 reads CASSQNPGGDQETQYF. In DNA form, the CDR3 reads TGCGCCAGCAGCCAAAATCCAGGAGGGGACCAAGAGACCCAGTACTTC.

The genes are TRBV11-2 and TRBJ2-5, with D unresolved. The CDR3 consists of 14 residues. Germline values: CDR1 SGHAT, CDR2 FQNNGV. V was pared by 4 bases and J by 2 bases, with 11 bases between. The DNA of the CDR3 is TGTGCCAGCAGCTCCCGACTGCGACAAGAGACCCAGTACTTC. Residues: CASSSRLRQETQYF. Combining the CDR3 with reference TRBV11-2 and TRBJ2-5 gives the whole variable domain EAGVAQSPRYKIIEKRQSVAFWCNPISGHATLYWYQQILGQGPKLLIQFQNNGVVDDSQLPKDRFSAERLKGVDSTLKIQPAKLEDSAVYLCASSSRLRQETQYFGPGTRLLVL.

The table lists this clone with a few counts. The chain recombines TRBV10-1 with TRBJ2-1; D is unresolved. The CDR3 totals 13 residues. V lost 6 bases and J lost 7, with 13 bases in between. Germline V CDR1 and CDR2: WNHNN, SYGVQD (reference sequence). Written as DNA, the CDR3 is TGCGCCAGCAGCCAGACTGGTAAAAATGAGCAGTTCTTC. It is translated as CASSQTGKNEQFF.

The CDR3 DNA is TGTGCCACCAGTGACACGGGACTAGCGGGAGCTAATGAGCAGTTCTTC. This translates into CATSDTGLAGANEQFF. The genes are TRBV24-1 and TRBJ2-1, with 14 bases lining up with TRBD2. The V segment lost 4 bases and the J segment 7 bases; nucleotides outside the gene matches: 5. In germline, CDR1 is KGHDR, CDR2 SFDVKD. This CDR3 region has 16 residues.

The chain uses TRBV18 and TRBJ2-5; 10 bases agree with TRBD1. The CDR3 extends over 17 amino acids. Germline V gene sequence: CDR1 KGHSH, CDR2 LQKENI. V shed 3 bases and J 0 bases; nucleotides not matched to a gene: 7. The CDR3 loop is CASSPLRGTGDQETQYF. The CDR3 DNA sequence: TGTGCCAGCTCACCCCTTCGAGGGACAGGGGACCAAGAGACCCAGTACTTC.

This rearrangement joins TRBV20-1 to TRBJ2-3; TRBD1 aligns across 12 bases. The J segment lost 2 bases and the V segment lost 6 bases, leaving 6 bases of the junction unmatched. CDR3 length equals 15 residues. Germline CDR1 reads DFQATT; CDR2 reads SNEGSKA (reference sequence). This CDR3 reads CSASRDRGPTDTQYF. The CDR3 coding sequence is TGCAGTGCGAGTCGGGACAGGGGGCCCACAGATACGCAGTATTTT.

The V gene is TRBV28, the J gene TRBJ2-7; TRBD1 matches at 11 bases. The V gene's germline CDR1 is MDHEN and CDR2 SYDVKM. The J segment lost 1 base and the V segment lost 8 bases, leaving 1 base of the junction unmatched. This CDR3 spans 13 amino acids. The CDR3 region has the DNA TGTGCCAGCTGGGACAGGGGGTCCTACGAGCAGTACTTC. Encoded protein: CASWDRGSYEQYF.